This T cell receptor beta chain was recorded in a study of blood T cell repertoires in COVID-19. About the study: Specimens from acute and convalescent COVID-19 originated in the United States, Italy and Spain.

The germline V gene encodes CDR1 SGHVS and CDR2 FNYEAQ. The CDR3 sequence is 15 residues long. V lost 5 bases to trimming and J lost 5 bases; unmatched junction nucleotides: 10. Measured with immunoSEQ multiplex PCR; TCRdb has only the in-frame clones, and not every one. The table lists around 200,000 clones, about 87% of them singletons. Each recovered donor of Cohort 3 presented with two negative PCRs, clearance, or symptom resolution. This chain uses TRBV7-6 with TRBJ2-5; TRBD2 matches 8 bases. Source material: PBMCs or T cells enriched from blood (not recorded which). This TCR derives from a woman under 40 who had recovered from COVID-19. For the CDR3, the DNA is TGTGCCAGCAGCACCACCGGGGGGGCCCGGGAGACCCAGTACTTC. Translation: CASSTTGGARETQYF.